Listed here are 14 T cell receptor beta chains from one sample, sequenced in a study of blood T cell repertoires in COVID-19. Repertoires were generated with immunoSEQ multiplex PCR, while TCRdb's copy carries only in-frame clones and drops some. The sample has some 180,000 clones; roughly 80% are singletons. Input material: peripheral blood. These receptors were obtained from a man aged 60 to 69 with acute or convalescent COVID-19.

This clone was seen once. J is TRBJ1-4 and V is TRBV21-1; the table names TRBD1, a call not compared with the DNA. TRBV21-1 is labeled a pseudogene. The CDR3 loop spans 15 amino acids. The CDR3 DNA sequence: TGTGCCAGCAGCCTCCAGGTCCCAACTAATGAAAAACTGTTTTTT. This gives the protein CASSLQVPTNEKLFF.

The chain is built from TRBV5-6 and TRBJ2-5, with D unresolved. This CDR3 region has 14 residues. The germline CDR1 and CDR2 sequences are SGHDT and YYEEEE. V lost 0 bases to trimming and J lost 3 bases, with 9 bases between them. CDR3 region: CASSLDPEEETQYF. In DNA form, the CDR3 reads TGTGCCAGCAGCTTGGACCCAGAGGAAGAGACCCAGTACTTC.

There are a few counts of this clone. The V and J genes are TRBV7-8 and TRBJ2-5; D not resolved. Trimming cost V 0 bases and J 2 bases, with 7 bases left between them. The germline gives CDR1 SGHVS, CDR2 FQNEAQ. There are 14 residues in the CDR3. CDR3 DNA sequence: TGTGCCAGCAGCTTAGCGAACAGTCAAGAGACCCAGTACTTC. It codes for CASSLANSQETQYF.

The gene calls are TRBV24-1 and TRBJ2-2; 8 bases match TRBD2. V was pared by 5 bases and J by 2 bases, with 3 bases of the junction left unmatched. Germline CDR1 KGHDR, CDR2 SFDVKD. The CDR3 is made up of 15 amino acids. CDR3 DNA sequence: TGTGCCACCAGTGGCACTAGCGGAAACACCGGGGAGCTGTTTTTT. It specifies CATSGTSGNTGELFF.

This clone showed up just once. The chain couples TRBV24-1 to TRBJ2-3; no firm D call. This CDR3 region has 11 residues. Germline values: CDR1 KGHDR, CDR2 SFDVKD. V lost 5 bases and J 5 bases, leaving 4 bases between the germline ends. CDR3 in DNA: TGTGCCACCAGTGTCGGAGATACGCAGTATTTT. Translation gives CATSVGDTQYF.

V is TRBV4-2 and J is TRBJ1-2; 11 nucleotides agree with TRBD1. This CDR3 has 19 amino acids. Germline CDR1 and CDR2: LGHNA and YNFKEQ. With 0 bases clipped from V and 2 bases from J, the junction kept 11 bases outside the gene matches. CDR3 residues: CASSQDGRDGQGANYGYTF. The DNA of the CDR3 is TGTGCCAGCAGCCAAGATGGGAGGGACGGACAGGGGGCCAACTATGGCTACACCTTC.

The gene calls are TRBV28 and TRBJ2-1; D may be TRBD1 (5 bases). Trimming removed 8 bases from V and 9 bases from J, with 23 bases in between. The CDR3 spans 15 residues. In germline, CDR1 is MDHEN, CDR2 SYDVKM. The CDR3 DNA follows: TGTGCCAGCTGCCTCCTGGGGCTCCGAACATGTGAGCAGTTCTTC. It translates to CASCLLGLRTCEQFF.

This chain uses TRBV19 with TRBJ2-7; 8 bases fit TRBD1. Trimming took 9 bases from V and 11 from J; bases not matched to a gene: 9. CDR3 size: 11 residues. CDR1 is LNHDA and CDR2 is SQIVND in the germline V gene (reference sequence). The CDR3: CASVQADREYF. The CDR3 DNA reads as TGTGCCAGCGTACAGGCGGACAGGGAGTACTTC.

J is TRBJ1-2 and V is TRBV27; tentatively, D is TRBD1 (6 bases). CDR1 and CDR2 (germline): MNHEY, SMNVEV (reference sequence). The CDR3 contains 15 residues. Trimming shortened V by 3 bases and J by 7 bases, and 18 bases separated the two germline ends. The CDR3 sequence: CASSFRDMGRGGYTF. CDR3 coding DNA: TGTGCCAGCAGTTTCAGGGACATGGGCCGAGGTGGCTACACCTTC.

The chain recombines TRBV30 with TRBJ1-4; 9 nucleotides match TRBD1. The length of the CDR3 is 17 residues. CDR1 and CDR2 (germline): GTSNPN, SVGIG (reference sequence). J was trimmed by 11 bases and V by 6 bases; bases with no gene match: 22. The CDR3 spells CACPGTGNFIEAGKLFF. In nucleotides, the CDR3 is TGTGCCTGTCCCGGGACAGGGAACTTTATCGAAGCCGGGAAACTGTTTTTT.

V usage is TRBV6-1 and J usage is TRBJ1-5, with 8 nucleotides matching TRBD1. Germline V gene sequence: CDR1 MNHNS, CDR2 SASEGT. This CDR3 has 16 amino acids. V lost 4 bases, J lost 2 bases, and 7 bases stayed unmatched. This CDR3 reads CASSARGLKGNQPQHF. DNA of the CDR3: TGTGCCAGCAGTGCCAGGGGGCTAAAGGGCAATCAGCCCCAGCATTTT.

This clone was seen a single time. The chain is built from TRBV5-6 and TRBJ1-1; unclear D gene. This CDR3 spans 13 amino acids. Trimming cost V 4 bases and J 1 base, with 8 bases left between them. Germline V gene sequence: CDR1 SGHDT, CDR2 YYEEEE. CDR3 DNA sequence: TGTGCCAGCAGCCCGACATCGAACACTGAAGCTTTCTTT. Translation: CASSPTSNTEAFF.

V usage is TRBV7-3 and J usage is TRBJ2-3; weak D call: TRBD1 (5 bases). Per the germline V gene, CDR1 is SGHTA and CDR2 is FQGTGA. V was trimmed by 6 bases and J by 7 bases, leaving 14 bases between them. The CDR3 consists of 13 residues. The CDR3 coding sequence is TGTGCCAGCAGTTCAGGGTCAGGAAATACGCAGTATTTT. Amino acid sequence: CASSSGSGNTQYF.

This clone has only a few counts. The chain joins TRBV19 to TRBJ2-3, with 10 positions matching TRBD2. Germline V gene data show CDR1 as LNHDA and CDR2 as SQIVND (reference sequence). The CDR3 has 14 residues. Losses at the gene ends were 10 bases for V and 3 bases for J; bases not matched to a gene: 7. CDR3 loop: CATKRGGETDTQYF. The CDR3 nucleotides are TGTGCCACCAAGCGGGGGGGAGAAACAGATACGCAGTATTTT.